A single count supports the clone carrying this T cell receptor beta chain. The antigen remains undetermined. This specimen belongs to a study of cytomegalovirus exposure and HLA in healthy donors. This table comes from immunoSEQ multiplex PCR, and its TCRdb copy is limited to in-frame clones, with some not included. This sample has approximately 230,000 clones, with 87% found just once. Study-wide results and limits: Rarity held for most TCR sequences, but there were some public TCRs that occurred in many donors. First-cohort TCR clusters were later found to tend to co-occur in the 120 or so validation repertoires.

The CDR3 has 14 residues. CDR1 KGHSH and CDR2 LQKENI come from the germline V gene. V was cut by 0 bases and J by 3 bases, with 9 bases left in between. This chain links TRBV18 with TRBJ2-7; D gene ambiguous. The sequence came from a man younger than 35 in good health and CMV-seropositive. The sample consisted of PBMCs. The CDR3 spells CASSPPVEVYEQYF. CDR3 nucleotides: TGTGCCAGCTCACCACCGGTTGAGGTCTACGAGCAGTACTTC. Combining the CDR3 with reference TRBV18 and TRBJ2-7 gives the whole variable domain NAGVMQNPRHLVRRRGQEARLRCSPMKGHSHVYWYRQLPEEGLKFMVYLQKENIIDESGMPKERFSAEFPKEGPSILRIQQVVRGDSAAYFCASSPPVEVYEQYFGPGTRLTVT.